This record concerns one T cell receptor (beta chain) sequence. V lost 4 bases and J lost 2; bases outside the gene matches: 6. Germline V gene data show CDR1 as MNHEY and CDR2 as SMNVEV (reference sequence). This CDR3 comprises 17 residues. The sample comes from a study of T cell changes during pregnancy in multiple sclerosis. Clones were read by immunoSEQ multiplex PCR, and TCRdb kept only the in-frame ones, dropping some. The sample includes some 80,000 clones, 92% of them seen just once. This clonotype originated in a female donor with multiple sclerosis, enrolled in a pregnancy study. The sequencing used peripheral blood, collected before pregnancy. J is TRBJ1-3 and V is TRBV27; the match to TRBD1 covers 12 bases. CDR3 region: CASSYPGTGGAGNTIYF. The CDR3 DNA is TGTGCCAGCAGTTACCCCGGGACAGGGGGCGCTGGAAACACCATATATTTT.